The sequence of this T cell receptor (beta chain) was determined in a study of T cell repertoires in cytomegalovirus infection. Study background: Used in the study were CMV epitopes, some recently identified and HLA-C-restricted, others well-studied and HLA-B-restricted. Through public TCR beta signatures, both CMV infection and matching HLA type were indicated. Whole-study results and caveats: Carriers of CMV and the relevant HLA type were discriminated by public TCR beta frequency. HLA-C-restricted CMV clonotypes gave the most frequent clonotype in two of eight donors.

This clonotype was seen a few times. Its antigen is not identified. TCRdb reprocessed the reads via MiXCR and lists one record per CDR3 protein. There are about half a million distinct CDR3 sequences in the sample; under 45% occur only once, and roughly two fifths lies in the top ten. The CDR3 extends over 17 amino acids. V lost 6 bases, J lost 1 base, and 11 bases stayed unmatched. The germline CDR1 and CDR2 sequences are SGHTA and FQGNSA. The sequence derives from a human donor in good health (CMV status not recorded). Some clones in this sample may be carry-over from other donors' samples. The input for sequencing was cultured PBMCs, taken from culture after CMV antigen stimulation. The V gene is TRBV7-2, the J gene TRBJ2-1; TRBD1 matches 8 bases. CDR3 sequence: CASSLRAGGNSYNEQFF. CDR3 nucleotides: TGTGCCAGCAGTCTTAGGGCAGGGGGCAATTCCTACAATGAGCAGTTCTTC.